Each of the 8 T cell receptor beta chains below was sequenced from the same sample in a study of PD-L1 blockade in urothelial cancer. Generated by immunoSEQ multiplex PCR, the TCRdb table keeps only in-frame clones and is missing some. The sample has 24,000 or so clones; more than 65% are singletons. Time point denoted: peripheral blood 6 weeks after treatment start. The starting material was PBMCs, obtained around atezolizumab (anti-PD-L1) treatment. The receptors derive from a man in his sixties or seventies with urothelial cancer.

V gene TRBV6-5 combines with J gene TRBJ2-3, with 7 bases lining up with TRBD2. This CDR3 is built from 14 residues. With 8 bases clipped from V and 0 bases from J, the junction kept 5 bases outside the gene matches. Germline-derived CDR1 and CDR2 are MNHEY and SVGAGI. Here the CDR3 reads CASGAGVSTDTQYF. Here the CDR3 DNA reads TGTGCCAGCGGGGCGGGAGTTAGCACAGATACGCAGTATTTT.

The chain carries TRBV4-2 and TRBJ2-1, with 13 bases fitting TRBD2. CDR1 and CDR2 (germline): LGHNA, YNFKEQ. V lost 4 bases to trimming and J lost 9 bases; unmatched junction nucleotides: 12. The CDR3 is 17 amino acids. DNA for the CDR3: TGTGCCAGCAGCCCGGGACTAGCGGGGTCGGGAAGGCGTGAGCAGTTCTTC. Translating it yields CASSPGLAGSGRREQFF.

V gene TRBV7-7 combines with J gene TRBJ2-2; 7 bases agree with TRBD2. The CDR3 contains 15 residues. From germline, CDR1 is SSHAT and CDR2 FNYEAQ (reference sequence). Unmatched junction bases numbered 6, after V lost 1 base and J lost 7 bases. For the CDR3, the DNA is TGTGCCAGCAGCTTAGTTGCGGGAGCGGTCGGGGAGCTGTTTTTT. It translates to CASSLVAGAVGELFF.

The chain employs TRBV19 and TRBJ2-7; D perhaps matches TRBD2 (6 bases). V shed 3 bases and J shed 3 bases, with 9 bases lying between them. CDR3 length: 13 amino acids. From germline, CDR1 is LNHDA and CDR2 SQIVND (reference sequence). CDR3 loop: CASSIGTGYEQYF. CDR3 coding DNA: TGTGCCAGTAGTATCGGGACTGGCTACGAGCAGTACTTC.

This clone was seen a single time. The rearrangement joins TRBV9 to TRBJ2-3; 10 bases fit TRBD1. Germline V gene sequence: CDR1 SGDLS, CDR2 YYNGEE. V was clipped by 3 bases and J by 3 bases; unmatched bases: 4. The CDR3 length is 15 residues. CDR3 bases: TGTGCCAGCAGCGAGGACAGGGGGAGAACAGATACGCAGTATTTT. It encodes CASSEDRGRTDTQYF. The full variable domain, rest sourced from reference TRBV9 and TRBJ2-3, is DSGVTQTPKHLITATGQRVTLRCSPRSGDLSVYWYQQSLDQGLQFLIQYYNGEERAKGNILERFSAQQFPDLHSELNLSSLELGDSALYFCASSEDRGRTDTQYFGPGTRLTVL.

V gene TRBV18 combines with J gene TRBJ1-3; D may be TRBD1 (5 bases). V was pared by 3 bases and J by 6 bases, with 12 bases between. Germline CDR1 and CDR2: KGHSH and LQKENI. The CDR3 is 14 residues long. CDR3 in amino acids: CASSPRGLENTIYF. In nucleotides, the CDR3 is TGTGCCAGCTCACCTAGGGGACTAGAAAACACCATATATTTT.

The chain is built from TRBV28 and TRBJ2-7, with TRBD2 as a possible D gene (5 bases). Deletions cut 1 base from V and 6 bases from J, with 7 bases between. The germline V gene has CDR1 MDHEN and CDR2 SYDVKM. This CDR3 region has 12 residues. The CDR3 reads CASSLSGVEQYF. The CDR3 nucleotides read TGTGCCAGCAGTTTATCCGGGGTCGAGCAGTACTTC.

This chain connects TRBV7-3 to TRBJ2-7, with 7 bases aligning to TRBD1. CDR1 SGHTA and CDR2 FQGTGA come from the germline V gene. V was pared by 6 bases and J by 6 bases, with 14 bases of the junction left unmatched. The CDR3 contains 15 residues. This chain's CDR3 is CASSRLGGDLSEQYF. CDR3 nucleotides: TGTGCCAGCAGTCGATTAGGGGGCGATCTCTCCGAGCAGTACTTC. The complete variable domain, with remaining parts taken from reference TRBV7-3 and TRBJ2-7, reads GAGVSQTPSNKVTEKGKYVELRCDPISGHTALYWYRQSLGQGPEFLIYFQGTGAADDSGLPNDRFFAVRPEGSVSTLKIQRTERGDSAVYLCASSRLGGDLSEQYFGPGTRLTVT.